Listed here are 21 T cell receptor beta chains from one sample, sequenced in a study of shared clonotypes between healthy human individuals. Naive CD8 cells lacked CD45RO and underwent positive selection for CCR7, leaving out terminally differentiated effector memory CD45RA+ cells. Some clones are missing from TCRdb's copy, which holds only in-frame ones; the method was immunoSEQ multiplex PCR. The repertoire holds about 2 million clones, with approximately 94% as singletons. The source material was naive CD8+ T cells sorted from blood. The receptors come from a man between 18 and 35 years old in good health.

Here the CDR3 DNA reads TGTGCCAGCAGCGTCTCACTTACAGTCATGCAAGATACGCAGTATTTT. Amino acids: CASSVSLTVMQDTQYF. This chain joins TRBV21-1 and TRBJ2-3; TRBD1 is the table's D call, not checked against the DNA. TRBV21-1 is a documented pseudogene. The CDR3 is 16 residues long.

This sequence joins TRBV5-3 and TRBJ2-4; D gene uncertain. TRBV5-3 is identified as an open reading frame with a role that is uncertain. This CDR3 is built from 13 residues. V lost 5 bases and J 8 bases, leaving 14 bases between the germline ends. CDR3 region: CARSSTWAYIQYF. CDR3 nucleotides: TGTGCCAGAAGTTCTACATGGGCTTACATTCAGTACTTC.

The chain recombines TRBV28 with TRBJ2-2; 10 bases are shared with TRBD1. Germline loops: CDR1 MDHEN, CDR2 SYDVKM. The CDR3 length is 15 residues. V was clipped by 5 bases and J by 8 bases; unmatched bases: 8. The CDR3 coding sequence is TGTGCCAGCAGTCCCTCCGGGACAGGGGATGGGGAGCTGTTTTTT. This sequence encodes CASSPSGTGDGELFF.

A single count supports this clone. The chain links TRBV9 to TRBJ2-7, with a weak D call TRBD1 (8 bases). This CDR3 contains 16 residues. The germline gives CDR1 SGDLS, CDR2 YYNGEE. Trimming took 2 bases from V and 5 from J, leaving 20 bases between them. DNA of the CDR3: TGTGCCAGCAGCGTCTCCGAGGACAGGGAGGGTCACGAGCAGTACTTC. Amino acids: CASSVSEDREGHEQYF.

As regards this clone: Other nucleotide sequences in the sample specify the same CDR3. This sequence joins TRBV30 and TRBJ1-2, with 7 bases identical to TRBD1. The V and J ends lost 2 bases and 6 bases, in that order; junction bases with no gene match: 3. The CDR3 runs 12 residues. Per the germline V gene, CDR1 is GTSNPN and CDR2 is SVGIG (reference sequence). The CDR3: CAWSRQGDGYTF. The CDR3 DNA sequence: TGTGCCTGGAGTCGACAGGGTGATGGCTACACCTTC.

The chain has TRBV4-3 and TRBJ2-4; possibly TRBD1 or TRBD2 for D (6 bases each). CDR1 is LGHNA and CDR2 is YSLEER in the germline V gene. V was cut by 4 bases and J by 8 bases, with 12 bases left in between. The CDR3 covers 13 residues. The CDR3 region has the DNA TGCGCCAGCAGCCCCTGGAGGGGGGACATTCAGTACTTC. It encodes CASSPWRGDIQYF.

The rearrangement links TRBV10-1 to TRBJ2-2; D unclear. Germline loops: CDR1 WNHNN, CDR2 SYGVQD (reference sequence). The CDR3 length is 14 residues. V gave up 1 base and J gave up 3 bases, with 6 bases separating them. The CDR3, as DNA: TGCGCCAGCAGTGAGTTACGGTACACCGGGGAGCTGTTTTTT. Its protein is CASSELRYTGELFF.

This chain links TRBV19 with TRBJ1-5, with TRBD1 matching 7 bases. Germline CDR1 and CDR2: LNHDA and SQIVND (reference sequence). With 5 bases clipped from V and 0 bases from J, the junction kept 4 bases outside the gene matches. This CDR3 is built from 15 residues. The CDR3 loop reads CASSLGTDSNQPQHF. CDR3 DNA sequence: TGTGCCAGTAGTCTCGGGACAGATAGCAATCAGCCCCAGCATTTT.

J is TRBJ2-7 and V is TRBV21-1. TRBV21-1 is classified as a pseudogene. The CDR3 spans 16 residues. The DNA for the CDR3 is TGTGCCAGCAGCCCTCCCGACCACGGGGGCTACTACGAGCAGTACTTC. Its protein is CASSPPDHGGYYEQYF.

The V call is TRBV11-3, the J call TRBJ2-1; D not certain. The CDR3 has 15 amino acids. With 3 bases removed from V and 0 bases from J, the gap between germline ends came to 9 bases. Germline V CDR1 and CDR2: SGHNT, YENEEA. Written as DNA, the CDR3 is TGTGCCAGCAGCTTTGGCCCTAGCTCCTACAATGAGCAGTTCTTC. It is translated as CASSFGPSSYNEQFF. Looking up the rest from reference TRBV11-3 and TRBJ2-1 gives the full variable domain: EAGVVQSPRYKIIEKKQPVAFWCNPISGHNTLYWYLQNLGQGPELLIRYENEEAVDDSQLPKDRFSAERLKGVDSTLKIQPAELGDSAVYLCASSFGPSSYNEQFFGPGTRLTVL.

The rearrangement uses TRBV5-6 and TRBJ1-2; D not resolved. With 6 bases removed from V and 5 bases from J, the gap between germline ends came to 11 bases. CDR3 length: 12 amino acids. Germline V CDR1 and CDR2: SGHDT, YYEEEE. CDR3 sequence reads: CASTPGPYGYTF. The CDR3 DNA sequence: TGTGCCAGCACCCCCGGACCTTATGGCTACACCTTC.

As to this clone: Other DNA sequences within the sample encode an identical CDR3. This chain links TRBV7-6 with TRBJ1-1, with D uncertain. This CDR3 is built from 13 residues. CDR1 and CDR2 from the germline V gene are SGHVS and FNYEAQ. Between the trimmed V and J ends, which lost 5 bases and 3 bases, there was a span of 10 bases. The CDR3 sequence is CASSPSGDTEAFF. CDR3 sequence (DNA): TGTGCCAGCAGCCCGTCGGGTGACACTGAAGCTTTCTTT.

Regarding this clone: The sample carries other DNA sequences with the same CDR3. The chain uses TRBV7-9 and TRBJ2-7, with a tentative D call TRBD1 (6 bases). This CDR3 is 14 amino acids long. The germline gives CDR1 SEHNR, CDR2 FQNEAQ (reference sequence). Trimming cost V 1 base and J 7 bases, with 14 bases left between them. The CDR3 nucleotides are TGTGCCAGCAGCTTAGTCAGGGGATTCGGTGAGCAGTACTTC. Residues: CASSLVRGFGEQYF.

The V gene is TRBV27, the J gene TRBJ2-2; D possibly uses TRBD1 or TRBD2 (5 bases each). Trimming took 5 bases from V and 1 from J, leaving 14 bases between them. The CDR3 extends over 16 amino acids. The germline V gene encodes CDR1 MNHEY and CDR2 SMNVEV (reference sequence). The CDR3 spells CASSIMGPLNTGELFF. CDR3 DNA sequence: TGTGCCAGCAGTATCATGGGACCACTGAACACCGGGGAGCTGTTTTTT.

Remarks on this clone: One junction end disagrees with the germline gene, perhaps due to a read error. The chain is built from TRBV7-7 and TRBJ2-3; D is unclear. The CDR3 sequence is 14 residues long. Germline V gene lookup returns CDR1 SSHAT and CDR2 FNYEAQ (reference sequence). CDR3 nucleotides: TGTGCTAGCAGCTCACGCCCCTACTCAGATACGCAGTATTTT. Encoded protein: CASSSRPYSDTQYF. The full variable domain, its missing parts supplied by reference TRBV7-7 and TRBJ2-3, is GAGVSQSPRYKVTKRGQDVTLRCDPISSHATLYWYQQALGQGPEFLTYFNYEAQPDKSGLPSDRFSAERPEGSISTLTIQRTEQRDSAMYRCASSSRPYSDTQYFGPGTRLTVL.

The chain recombines TRBV9 with TRBJ2-1; 8 positions agree with TRBD2. Germline V gene data show CDR1 as SGDLS and CDR2 as YYNGEE. Trimming cost V 0 bases and J 6 bases; bases outside gene matches: 8. The CDR3 consists of 16 residues. The CDR3 reads CASSVVPSGQLNEQFF. The CDR3 DNA is TGTGCCAGCAGCGTAGTCCCTAGCGGGCAACTCAATGAGCAGTTCTTC.

This clone occurred a few times. This chain connects TRBV2 to TRBJ1-1; D call uncertain. Germline V lookup: CDR1 SNHLY, CDR2 FYNNEI. V lost 8 bases to trimming and J lost 0 bases, with 10 bases between them. This CDR3 has 13 amino acids. The CDR3: CASGRFMNTEAFF. CDR3 nucleotide sequence: TGTGCCAGCGGTAGGTTCATGAACACTGAAGCTTTCTTT.

The chain uses TRBV20-1 and TRBJ2-3; no clear D. Looked up from germline, CDR1 is DFQATT and CDR2 is SNEGSKA (reference sequence). Trimming took off 0 bases at V and 14 bases at J, with 9 bases between the two ends. This CDR3 is 10 amino acids long. The CDR3 reads CSAREEIWYF. In nucleotides, the CDR3 is TGCAGTGCTAGAGAGGAGATTTGGTATTTT.

V is TRBV4-2 and J is TRBJ1-4, with D unclear. From germline, CDR1 is LGHNA and CDR2 YNFKEQ. The length of the CDR3 is 16 residues. The V end lost 0 bases, the J end lost 1 base, and 9 bases lay between the germline ends. The CDR3: CASSQDSWETNEKLFF. In nucleotides, the CDR3 is TGTGCCAGCAGCCAAGACAGCTGGGAAACTAATGAAAAACTGTTTTTT.

The rearrangement uses TRBV13 and TRBJ2-7; D may be TRBD1 (6 bases). The germline V and J ends were trimmed by 4 bases and 1 base, with 26 bases remaining between them. Germline CDR1 PRHDT, CDR2 FYEKMQ (reference sequence). This CDR3 has 19 amino acids. CDR3 region: CASSSGYDSGTPLSYEQYF. The CDR3 DNA sequence: TGTGCCAGCAGCTCAGGATATGATTCCGGGACACCTTTGTCCTACGAGCAGTACTTC.

The chain couples TRBV28 to TRBJ2-3; no clear D gene. The CDR3 sequence is 14 residues long. From germline, CDR1 is MDHEN and CDR2 SYDVKM. The V end lost 3 bases, the J end lost 2 bases, and 9 bases lay between the germline ends. This CDR3 reads CASSFLTSTDTQYF. CDR3 nucleotide sequence: TGTGCCAGCAGTTTCTTAACTTCCACAGATACGCAGTATTTT.